This record looks at one T cell receptor beta chain sequence and its context. Its cognate antigen is unknown. The PCR ran on 60 Vbeta and 13 Jbeta primers. Per the authors' pipeline: Unique TCR beta chains totaled some 78 million in a later count, with 8.5 million to 12 million of them shared. The method was immunoSEQ multiplex PCR; TCRdb's version includes in-frame clones alone and lacks a portion of them. V and J calls and clone size are given by that table; D and trimming were obtained from the DNA. The sample yields about 160,000 clones, 86% seen once. This entry comes from a study of cytomegalovirus exposure and HLA in healthy donors. Between the trimmed V and J ends, which lost 6 bases and 10 bases, there was a span of 15 bases. Germline V gene data show CDR1 as SEHNR and CDR2 as FQNEAQ (reference sequence). The CDR3 consists of 12 residues. General study results and limits: Compared with the roughly 670-donor mean, an Asian-associated ancestry cluster reportedly had fewer N-insertions, according to a later analysis. For presence/absence analyses, sequencing depth was assumed to be roughly uniform across donors. Later on, an analysis found that several of the most significant clusters appeared to be linked to common viral pathogens, which included parvovirus B19.

This chain links TRBV7-9 with TRBJ1-1; D unresolved. This TCR was sampled from a young woman in good health and CMV-seronegative. Sequenced: PBMCs. The CDR3 sequence is CASSRMAIPAFF. The CDR3 coding sequence is TGTGCCAGCAGTCGTATGGCCATCCCAGCTTTCTTT. The full variable domain, rest sourced from reference TRBV7-9 and TRBJ1-1, is DTGVSQNPRHKITKRGQNVTFRCDPISEHNRLYWYRQTLGQGPEFLTYFQNEAQLEKSRLLSDRFSAERPKGSFSTLEIQRTEQGDSAMYLCASSRMAIPAFFGQGTRLTVV.